This is a list of T cell receptor beta chains from one sample in a study of spatial heterogeneity in lung cancer. Using its own MiXCR run on the 5' RACE reads, TCRdb lists one record per CDR3 protein. In the table there are 30,000 to 40,000 distinct CDR3 sequences, just over 7.5% of which are singletons. The sequenced sample was PBMCs, obtained at follow-up. These receptor sequences come from a male donor with early-stage non-small cell lung cancer. The CDR3 runs from the conserved cysteine through the conserved F or W. The D gene is left open where the match is weak. Clone size, where shown, is once, few, many, or a class for clones that have expanded.

TRBV12-3/TRBV12-4,NA,many,TRBJ1-5,CASSSGGPQHF,TGTGCCAGCAGTTCCGGCGGGCCCCAGCATTTT
TRBV5-4,TRBD2,many,TRBJ2-1,CASSLGSSGGVGEQFF,TGTGCCAGCAGCTTAGGTAGTAGCGGGGGGGTAGGTGAGCAGTTCTTC
TRBV12-3/TRBV12-4,TRBD2,NA,TRBJ2-3,CASSLFLRGVMGDTQYF,TGTGCCAGCAGTTTGTTTCTGCGGGGGGTGATGGGAGATACGCAGTATTTT
TRBV30,NA,many,TRBJ1-2,CAWSPGPDRSYGYTF,TGTGCCTGGAGCCCTGGCCCCGACAGGAGCTATGGCTACACCTTC
TRBV6-5,NA,many,TRBJ2-7,CASSYSSSKLPSYEQYF,TGTGCCAGCAGTTACTCGTCATCCAAACTCCCTTCCTACGAGCAGTACTTC
TRBV19,NA,few,TRBJ1-5,CASSREPNSNQPQHF,TGTGCCAGTAGTAGGGAGCCTAATAGCAATCAGCCCCAGCATTTT
TRBV3-1,NA,many,TRBJ2-7,CASSQVVTALSYEQYF,TGTGCCAGCAGCCAAGTGGTGACAGCACTGTCCTACGAGCAGTACTTC
TRBV7-6,NA,many,TRBJ2-3,CASSTGGTVLTDTQYF,TGTGCCAGCAGCACTGGGGGGACAGTCCTCACAGATACGCAGTATTTT
TRBV4-2,NA,many,TRBJ1-1,CASSQDKRAEAFF,TGTGCCAGCAGCCAAGATAAGAGGGCTGAAGCTTTCTTT
TRBV6-6,NA,NA,TRBJ1-2,CASSSSTYGYTF,TGTGCCAGCAGTTCCTCTACCTATGGCTACACCTTC
TRBV7-9,NA,NA,TRBJ1-2,CASSPGGSFGYTF,TGTGCCAGCAGCCCGGGAGGGTCGTTTGGCTACACCTTC
TRBV10-3,NA,many,TRBJ2-5,CAISESQGIGTQYF,TGTGCCATCAGTGAGTCACAGGGAATTGGGACCCAGTACTTC
TRBV29-1,NA,many,TRBJ2-1,CSASQSTSYNEQFF,TGCAGCGCTTCGCAATCGACCTCGTACAATGAGCAGTTCTTC
TRBV5-1,NA,few,TRBJ1-1,CASSSGVNTEAFF,TGCGCCAGCAGCTCAGGTGTGAACACTGAAGCTTTCTTT
TRBV7-9,TRBD1,NA,TRBJ1-1,CASSSHRGNTEAFF,TGTGCCAGCAGCTCGCACAGGGGGAACACTGAAGCTTTCTTT
TRBV3-1,NA,many,TRBJ1-1,CASSQEGQMNTEAFF,TGTGCCAGCAGCCAAGAAGGACAAATGAACACTGAAGCTTTCTTT
TRBV18,TRBD1,many,TRBJ2-1,CASSADLTGGRYNEQFF,TGTGCCAGCTCAGCCGATTTGACAGGGGGCAGGTACAATGAGCAGTTCTTC
TRBV7-2,NA,many,TRBJ2-1,CASSLWVNSGDEQFF,TGTGCCAGCAGCTTATGGGTTAACTCTGGCGATGAGCAGTTCTTC
TRBV30,TRBD1,many,TRBJ1-2,CAWRERDREISGYTF,TGTGCCTGGAGAGAAAGGGACAGGGAAATCTCTGGCTACACCTTC
TRBV25-1,NA,NA,TRBJ1-5,CASSKPNQPQHF,TGTGCCAGCAGTAAACCCAATCAGCCCCAGCATTTT
TRBV12-3/TRBV12-4,NA,many,TRBJ1-3,CASRGAGRNSGNTIYF,TGTGCCAGCCGCGGGGCCGGCCGAAACTCTGGAAACACCATATATTTT
TRBV7-8,NA,medium-sized,TRBJ2-4,CASSLGTDKNIQYF,TGTGCCAGCAGCTTAGGTACAGACAAAAACATTCAGTACTTC
TRBV6-1,NA,many,TRBJ2-2,CASSKTTDRLNTGELFF,TGTGCCAGCAGTAAAACGACGGACCGTCTCAACACCGGGGAGCTGTTTTTT
TRBV12-3/TRBV12-4,NA,many,TRBJ2-1,CASKTSYNEQFF,TGTGCCAGCAAAACTAGTTACAATGAGCAGTTCTTC
TRBV19,TRBD2,many,TRBJ2-3,CATALAGGPADTQYF,TGTGCCACCGCACTAGCGGGGGGGCCCGCAGATACGCAGTATTTT
TRBV2,TRBD1,many,TRBJ1-1,CASSEEGGAGTEAFF,TGTGCCAGCAGTGAAGAAGGGGGCGCGGGCACTGAAGCTTTCTTT
TRBV18,NA,many,TRBJ1-2,CASSPKRQAYGYTF,TGTGCCAGCTCACCAAAACGACAGGCGTATGGCTACACCTTC
TRBV28,TRBD2,many,TRBJ2-2,CASSLHSGGNTGELFF,TGTGCCAGCAGTTTACATAGCGGGGGTAACACCGGGGAGCTGTTTTTT
TRBV2,TRBD1,many,TRBJ2-2,CASSKQGAQNTGELFF,TGTGCCAGCAGTAAACAGGGGGCTCAGAACACCGGGGAGCTGTTTTTT
TRBV2,TRBD1,many,TRBJ2-5,CASGQGAGETQYF,TGTGCCAGCGGGCAGGGGGCAGGGGAGACCCAGTACTTC
TRBV5-1,NA,many,TRBJ2-2,CASNLGIQGGTGELFF,TGCGCCAGCAACCTTGGAATCCAGGGCGGCACCGGGGAGCTGTTTTTT
TRBV6-1,NA,NA,TRBJ2-5,CASDGRSQETQYF,TGTGCCAGCGATGGGCGGTCCCAAGAGACCCAGTACTTC